This T cell receptor (beta chain) was profiled in a study of blood T cell repertoires in COVID-19. Study as a whole: The study drew acute and convalescent COVID-19 samples from the United States, Italy and Spain. Sources were T cells, B-cell-depleted T cells, or PBMCs; the material itself was cDNA or gDNA.

Per the original methods: How many nucleated cells were present was estimated from reference gene primer amplification. This table comes from immunoSEQ multiplex PCR, and its TCRdb copy is limited to in-frame clones, with some not included. V, J and clone size reflect that table, while D and trimming were determined from the DNA. The data contain over 75,000 clones, approximately 91% of them singletons. Germline-derived CDR1 and CDR2 are SGHRS and YFSETQ. The length of the CDR3 is 15 residues. Trimming stripped 2 bases from V and 3 bases from J, with 14 bases between. Source material: peripheral blood. J is TRBJ1-1 and V is TRBV5-1; unclear D gene. The receptor was derived from a woman of 80 years or more with acute or convalescent COVID-19. The CDR3 coding sequence is TGCGCCAGCAGCTTATGGGCCGAGGGTGACACTGAAGCTTTCTTT. Amino acid sequence: CASSLWAEGDTEAFF.